These 2 T cell receptor beta chains were all obtained from the same sample, sequenced in a study of blood T cell repertoires in COVID-19. Sequencing was performed with immunoSEQ multiplex PCR; in TCRdb, only in-frame clones are kept and a portion is missing. The sample includes over 75,000 clones, around 83% of them seen just once. The sample consisted of peripheral blood. The source of these receptors is a woman aged 45-65 years with acute or convalescent COVID-19.

This CDR3 is CASTLAGQAYNEQFF. As DNA, the CDR3 is TGTGCCAGCACCTTAGCTGGACAGGCCTACAATGAGCAGTTCTTC. V usage is TRBV5-6 and J usage is TRBJ2-1; TRBD1 agrees at 7 bases. The CDR3 length is 15 residues. Looked up from germline, CDR1 is SGHDT and CDR2 is YYEEEE. V lost 6 bases to trimming and J lost 2 bases; unmatched junction nucleotides: 8.

The chain uses TRBV18 and TRBJ2-1; D unclear. V dropped 4 bases and J dropped 9 bases, with 16 bases sitting between them. CDR1 and CDR2 (germline): KGHSH, LQKENI. The CDR3 has 14 amino acids. The chain's CDR3 is CASSHLGLTSEQFF. CDR3 nucleotide sequence: TGTGCCAGCTCACACTTGGGCCTGACAAGTGAGCAGTTCTTC.